Shown below are 8 T cell receptor beta chains from a single sample sequenced in a study of blood T cells in healthy people across ages. Alongside a J-beta primer mix, a sample-barcoded 5' primer served in a second PCR lasting roughly 7 to 12 cycles. TCRdb called the 5' RACE reads again in MiXCR, with one record for every CDR3 protein. This sample has 700,000 to 850,000 distinct CDR3 sequences, with under 40% found just once. The sample taken for sequencing was blood. The receptors derive from a man aged 18 to 35 in good health.

This clonotype has a handful of counts. The rearrangement uses TRBV7-2 and TRBJ1-4; D call uncertain. CDR3 size: 15 residues. The germline V and J ends were trimmed by 1 base and 8 bases, with 14 bases remaining between them. The germline V gene encodes CDR1 SGHTA and CDR2 FQGNSA. The CDR3 nucleotides read TGTGCCAGCAGCTTAGTTGCCGGGGAAGGGGAAAAACTGTTTTTT. It translates to CASSLVAGEGEKLFF. The variable domain in full, completed from reference TRBV7-2 and TRBJ1-4, reads GAGVSQSPSNKVTEKGKDVELRCDPISGHTALYWYRQSLGQGLEFLIYFQGNSAPDKSGLPSDRFSAERTGGSVSTLTIQRTQQEDSAVYLCASSLVAGEGEKLFFGSGTQLSVL.

The rearrangement uses TRBV4-1 and TRBJ1-2; 11 bases fit TRBD1. The CDR3 has 18 residues. Germline V gene sequence: CDR1 MGHRA, CDR2 YSYEKL. J gave up 4 bases and V 0 bases, and 10 bases lay outside the gene matches. The CDR3 sequence: CASSQDPDRGQGGYGYTF. CDR3 coding DNA: TGCGCCAGCAGCCAAGACCCGGACAGGGGGCAGGGTGGCTATGGCTACACCTTC.

Here the CDR3 DNA reads TGTGCCAGCAGCCCGCCGGCCTCGGGACATAACTATGGCTACACCTTC. This sequence encodes CASSPPASGHNYGYTF. This sequence joins TRBV7-9 and TRBJ1-2, with TRBD1 as a possible D gene (6 bases). CDR1 and CDR2 (germline): SEHNR, FQNEAQ (reference sequence). Trimming pared 5 bases from V and 1 base from J, leaving 17 bases between. This CDR3 is 16 amino acids long.

This rearrangement joins TRBV5-1 to TRBJ2-7, with TRBD1 as a possible D gene (5 bases). The CDR3 consists of 17 residues. Looked up from germline, CDR1 is SGHRS and CDR2 is YFSETQ. Trimming took 3 bases from V and 0 from J, leaving 19 bases between them. The CDR3 nucleotides are TGCGCCAGCAGCTACAGTAAACAGGCCACTGCCTCCTACGAGCAGTACTTC. It yields the protein CASSYSKQATASYEQYF.

The chain joins TRBV20-1 to TRBJ1-5; maybe TRBD1 (6 bases). The germline CDR1 and CDR2 sequences are DFQATT and SNEGSKA (reference sequence). The V gene lost 6 bases and the J gene lost 0 bases, with 12 bases spanning the gap. The CDR3 covers 14 residues. The CDR3 DNA reads as TGCAGTGCCACCTCAGGGGATAGCAATCAGCCCCAGCATTTT. Translation: CSATSGDSNQPQHF.

The chain has TRBV20-1 and TRBJ1-1; D remains ambiguous. Trimming took 3 bases from V and 0 from J, leaving 11 bases between them. The CDR3 has 14 residues. The germline V gene has CDR1 DFQATT and CDR2 SNEGSKA (reference sequence). CDR3 sequence reads: CSASSYWMNTEAFF. DNA of the CDR3: TGCAGTGCTAGTTCCTACTGGATGAACACTGAAGCTTTCTTT.

This clonotype was detected ten times or more. This chain connects TRBV6-6 to TRBJ2-7, with D perhaps given as TRBD1 or TRBD2 (5 bases each). CDR1 and CDR2 from the germline V gene are MNHNY and SVGAGI (reference sequence). Trimming removed 8 bases at V and 1 base at J, with 18 bases between. This CDR3 region has 15 residues. The CDR3 DNA reads TGTGCCAGCGCACCGGGGCCCCGGAGGTCCTACGAGCAGTACTTC. This encodes CASAPGPRRSYEQYF.

This clonotype occurred many times. This chain links TRBV6-5 with TRBJ2-6; D may be TRBD2 (6 bases). CDR1 is MNHEY and CDR2 is SVGAGI in the germline V gene. The CDR3 length is 17 residues. V was trimmed by 1 base and J by 2 bases, leaving 12 bases between them. This chain's CDR3 is CASSYFGDSAGANVLTF. The CDR3 DNA follows: TGTGCCAGCAGTTACTTTGGGGACTCCGCTGGGGCCAACGTCCTGACTTTC.